Each of the 30 T cell receptor beta chains below was sequenced from the same sample in a study of glioma-infiltrating T cells after dendritic cell vaccination. Generated by immunoSEQ multiplex PCR, the TCRdb table keeps only in-frame clones and is missing some. The table has over 80,000 clones, over 85% seen once. Sequencing used blood, obtained before dendritic cell vaccination. The receptors were sampled from a human donor with glioblastoma.

This chain uses TRBV19 with TRBJ1-5, with 8 nucleotides matching TRBD1. The J segment lost 6 bases and the V segment lost 3 bases, leaving 10 bases of the junction unmatched. CDR3 length equals 16 residues. CDR1 is LNHDA, CDR2 SQIVND, per germline (reference sequence). Written as DNA, the CDR3 is TGTGCCAGTAGTATGAACCGCAGGGGGCGTCTTCAGCCCCAGCATTTT. Its protein product is CASSMNRRGRLQPQHF.

The V and J genes are TRBV2 and TRBJ2-7, with unresolved D. V lost 8 bases to trimming and J lost 2 bases, with 13 bases between them. This CDR3 region has 13 residues. CDR1 SNHLY and CDR2 FYNNEI come from the germline V gene. CDR3: CASGPRQPYEQYF. In DNA form, the CDR3 reads TGTGCCAGCGGGCCGCGACAACCCTACGAGCAGTACTTC.

V and J are TRBV4-1 and TRBJ1-4; TRBD1 aligns across 10 bases. V shed 4 bases and J 8 bases; nucleotides not matched to a gene: 4. This CDR3 is 14 amino acids long. Germline CDR1 and CDR2: MGHRA and YSYEKL. CDR3: CASSPGTGDEKLFF. Written as DNA, the CDR3 is TGCGCCAGCAGCCCTGGGACAGGGGACGAAAAACTGTTTTTT.

The chain combines TRBV6-1 with TRBJ1-5, with 9 bases identical to TRBD1. From germline, CDR1 is MNHNS and CDR2 SASEGT. Trimming removed 2 bases from V and 0 bases from J; junction bases left unmatched: 2. The CDR3 loop spans 16 amino acids. The CDR3 loop is CASSERDRVSNQPQHF. Written as DNA, the CDR3 is TGTGCCAGCAGTGAACGGGACAGGGTTAGCAATCAGCCCCAGCATTTT.

The chain recombines TRBV6-5 with TRBJ2-7, with 8 bases matching TRBD2. After removal of 4 bases from V and 4 bases from J, the junction contained 6 bases not matched to a gene. The CDR3 sequence is 14 residues long. Germline CDR1 reads MNHEY; CDR2 reads SVGAGI. The chain's CDR3 is CASSSVSGVYEQYF. The CDR3 DNA is TGTGCCAGCAGTTCCGTTAGCGGGGTTTACGAGCAGTACTTC.

J is TRBJ1-2 and V is TRBV5-4; D uncertain. The CDR3 extends over 16 amino acids. The V and J ends lost 4 bases and 8 bases respectively, with 24 bases between them. CDR1 and CDR2 (germline): SGHNT, YYREEE (reference sequence). The CDR3 coding sequence is TGTGCCAGCAGCCTCCTTTTCCCAGGCAGCCTCGGCGGCTACACCTTC. It is translated as CASSLLFPGSLGGYTF.

This chain connects TRBV4-2 to TRBJ2-7; 10 bases line up with TRBD2. There are 16 residues in the CDR3. Losses at the gene ends were 3 bases for V and 2 bases for J; bases not matched to a gene: 7. Germline values: CDR1 LGHNA, CDR2 YNFKEQ. The CDR3 DNA reads as TGTGCCAGCAGCCAGGGGCTGCTAGCGGGAGCCTACGAGCAGTACTTC. Amino acid sequence: CASSQGLLAGAYEQYF.

This clone was seen only once. This chain connects TRBV28 to TRBJ2-3; unclear D gene. Germline CDR1 MDHEN, CDR2 SYDVKM. With 11 bases removed from V and 1 base from J, the gap between germline ends came to 13 bases. The CDR3 loop spans 13 amino acids. The CDR3 DNA reads TGTGCCCTTTCCCCACCGGGCACAGATACGCAGTATTTT. It codes for CALSPPGTDTQYF. The variable domain in full, completed from reference TRBV28 and TRBJ2-3, reads DVKVTQSSRYLVKRTGEKVFLECVQDMDHENMFWYRQDPGLGLRLIYFSYDVKMKEKGDIPEGYSVSREKKERFSLILESASTNQTSMYLCALSPPGTDTQYFGPGTRLTVL.

This chain connects TRBV5-1 to TRBJ1-5; TRBD1 might be the D (5 bases). CDR3 length: 15 residues. V lost 0 bases and J lost 3, with 10 bases in between. CDR1 is SGHRS, CDR2 YFSETQ, per germline. CDR3 loop: CASSLEGGTNQPQHF. CDR3 coding DNA: TGCGCCAGCAGCTTGGAGGGCGGGACCAATCAGCCCCAGCATTTT.

The chain combines TRBV28 with TRBJ1-5; maybe TRBD1 (5 bases). V was pared by 5 bases and J by 0 bases, with 14 bases between. Germline CDR1 MDHEN, CDR2 SYDVKM. This CDR3 contains 16 residues. The DNA for the CDR3 is TGTGCCAGCAGTCAGACAGCCCGACTTAGCAATCAGCCCCAGCATTTT. It specifies CASSQTARLSNQPQHF.

The CDR3 is CASSPGTVSNQPQHF. The CDR3 DNA reads as TGCGCCAGCAGCCCCGGGACAGTTAGCAATCAGCCCCAGCATTTT. V usage is TRBV5-1 and J usage is TRBJ1-5; 7 bases map to TRBD1. Germline CDR1 and CDR2: SGHRS and YFSETQ. The CDR3 covers 15 residues. The junction had 4 bases not matched to a gene; V was cut back by 4 bases and J by 0 bases. Full variable domain (missing parts from reference TRBV5-1 and TRBJ1-5): KAGVTQTPRYLIKTRGQQVTLSCSPISGHRSVSWYQQTPGQGLQFLFEYFSETQRNKGNFPGRFSGRQFSNSRSEMNVSTLELGDSALYLCASSPGTVSNQPQHFGDGTRLSIL.

The V gene is TRBV14, the J gene TRBJ1-1, with no clear D. V gave up 1 base and J gave up 4 bases, with 7 bases separating them. Germline lookup yields CDR1 SGHDN and CDR2 FVKESK. This CDR3 is built from 13 residues. CDR3: CASSQGLVTEAFF. The DNA of the CDR3 is TGTGCCAGCAGCCAAGGCCTAGTCACTGAAGCTTTCTTT. The full variable domain, its missing parts supplied by reference TRBV14 and TRBJ1-1, is EAGVTQFPSHSVIEKGQTVTLRCDPISGHDNLYWYRRVMGKEIKFLLHFVKESKQDESGMPNNRFLAERTGGTYSTLKVQPAELEDSGVYFCASSQGLVTEAFFGQGTRLTVV.

CDR3 sequence: CASSLREGGGLPVNYGYTF. CDR3 DNA sequence: TGTGCCAGCAGCTTAAGAGAGGGTGGAGGATTACCAGTTAACTATGGCTACACCTTC. The chain has TRBV7-9 and TRBJ1-2; D call uncertain. The ends were cut back, 2 bases at V and 1 base at J, with 23 bases in the middle. Germline CDR1 reads SEHNR; CDR2 reads FQNEAQ (reference sequence). CDR3 length equals 19 residues.

The DNA of the CDR3 is TGTGCCAGTAGTATAGGTGCAGGGATGGCTGGCTACACCTTC. Its translation: CASSIGAGMAGYTF. The V call is TRBV19, the J call TRBJ1-2; TRBD1 might be the D (5 bases). V lost 1 base and J lost 7, with 13 bases in between. CDR3 length equals 14 residues. In germline, CDR1 is LNHDA, CDR2 SQIVND (reference sequence).

The chain uses TRBV5-4 and TRBJ2-6; D is unclear. V lost 3 bases to trimming and J lost 1 base, with 8 bases between them. CDR3 size: 15 residues. Germline lookup yields CDR1 SGHNT and CDR2 YYREEE (reference sequence). CDR3 bases: TGTGCCAGCAGCTCAACTAAATCTGGGGCCAACGTCCTGACTTTC. As protein: CASSSTKSGANVLTF.

This chain joins TRBV2 and TRBJ2-7, with D perhaps TRBD1 (5 bases). Looked up from germline, CDR1 is SNHLY and CDR2 is FYNNEI. Trimming took off 4 bases at V and 5 bases at J, with 12 bases between the two ends. CDR3 length: 13 amino acids. The CDR3 nucleotides are TGTGCCAGCAGTGTCCAGGGAACGGACGAGCAGTACTTC. Its protein is CASSVQGTDEQYF. Full variable domain (remainder filled in from reference TRBV2 and TRBJ2-7): EPEVTQTPSHQVTQMGQEVILRCVPISNHLYFYWYRQILGQKVEFLVSFYNNEISEKSEIFDDQFSVERPDGSNFTLKIRSTKLEDSAMYFCASSVQGTDEQYFGPGTRLTVT.

The chain employs TRBV12-5 and TRBJ1-2, with D perhaps TRBD1 (6 bases). CDR3 length: 16 residues. Between the trimmed V and J ends, which lost 5 bases and 4 bases, there was a span of 20 bases. Germline values: CDR1 LGHNT, CDR2 FRNRAP. The DNA of the CDR3 is TGTGCTAGTGGTCCCCCAGGGGCAGGGCCTTCCTATGGCTACACCTTC. Its translation: CASGPPGAGPSYGYTF.

The chain couples TRBV6-1 to TRBJ1-1; weak D call: TRBD1 (6 bases). The germline V gene has CDR1 MNHNS and CDR2 SASEGT. CDR3 length: 13 residues. Trimming pared 5 bases from V and 4 bases from J, leaving 11 bases between. The CDR3 region has the DNA TGTGCCAGCAGTCCCTCAGGGGTCACTGAAGCTTTCTTT. Its protein product is CASSPSGVTEAFF.

This chain joins TRBV4-1 and TRBJ2-5, with 10 nucleotides matching TRBD1. The V gene's germline CDR1 is MGHRA and CDR2 YSYEKL. This CDR3 is 14 amino acids long. Trimming took 4 bases from V and 3 from J; bases not matched to a gene: 2. The CDR3, as DNA: TGCGCCAGCAGCCTTGGACAGGGGGAAGAGACCCAGTACTTC. This codes for CASSLGQGEETQYF.

The V call is TRBV9, the J call TRBJ2-5; 9 bases agree with TRBD2. The CDR3 sequence is 16 residues long. Germline assignment: CDR1 SGDLS and CDR2 YYNGEE. Losses at the gene ends were 0 bases for V and 5 bases for J; bases not matched to a gene: 8. This CDR3 is CASSVEGLAGLETQYF. The CDR3 DNA follows: TGTGCCAGCAGCGTAGAAGGGCTAGCGGGATTGGAGACCCAGTACTTC.

V and J are TRBV7-3 and TRBJ2-2; D ambiguous. The CDR3 runs 14 residues. Deletions cut 4 bases from V and 6 bases from J, with 12 bases between. The germline CDR1 and CDR2 sequences are SGHTA and FQGTGA. CDR3 region: CASSSSEPAGELFF. CDR3 nucleotides: TGTGCCAGCAGCTCGAGCGAGCCGGCCGGGGAGCTGTTTTTT.

This rearrangement joins TRBV10-1 to TRBJ2-2; the match to TRBD2 covers 10 bases. The CDR3 spans 15 residues. Trimming took 3 bases from V and 7 from J; bases not matched to a gene: 5. Germline V CDR1 and CDR2: WNHNN, SYGVQD (reference sequence). The CDR3 region is CASSDSGRADGELFF. DNA of the CDR3: TGCGCCAGCAGTGACAGCGGGAGGGCCGACGGGGAGCTGTTTTTT.

The CDR3 coding sequence is TGTGCCATCAGTGAGGGGTGGACAGGGGGCTTCGCTTTCTTT. It codes for CAISEGWTGGFAFF. The V call is TRBV10-3, the J call TRBJ1-1; 11 positions agree with TRBD1. The CDR3 is 14 residues long. The V gene's germline CDR1 is ENHRY and CDR2 SYGVKD. The V segment lost 2 bases and the J segment 11 bases; nucleotides outside the gene matches: 7.

The gene calls are TRBV2 and TRBJ1-1; 7 bases fit TRBD1. The CDR3 is 12 amino acids. V was clipped by 8 bases and J by 8 bases; unmatched bases: 8. Germline V CDR1 and CDR2: SNHLY, FYNNEI. This CDR3 reads CASGSTGTEAFF. The CDR3 DNA reads as TGTGCCAGCGGCTCGACAGGGACAGAAGCTTTCTTT.

The chain joins TRBV10-2 to TRBJ1-2; D is unclear. CDR1 and CDR2 (germline): WSHSY, SAAADI. This CDR3 has 16 residues. The V end was cut by 0 bases, the J end by 4 bases, with 15 bases between. CDR3 sequence reads: CASSESTQGRIYGYTF. The CDR3 bases are TGCGCCAGCAGTGAGTCGACTCAAGGAAGGATCTATGGCTACACCTTC.

The gene calls are TRBV4-1 and TRBJ2-6; possibly TRBD1 for D (5 bases). The V end was cut by 2 bases, the J end by 3 bases, with 8 bases between. From germline, CDR1 is MGHRA and CDR2 YSYEKL. The CDR3 is 15 residues long. The CDR3 bases are TGCGCCAGCAGCCAAAGAAGGGGTGGGGCCAACGTCCTGACTTTC. It specifies CASSQRRGGANVLTF.

This chain connects TRBV10-3 to TRBJ2-1; D remains ambiguous. V lost 0 bases and J 6 bases, leaving 3 bases between the germline ends. The germline V gene has CDR1 ENHRY and CDR2 SYGVKD. This CDR3 region has 12 residues. The CDR3 DNA reads TGTGCCATCAGTGAGTCCCTCAATGAGCAGTTCTTC. Translated, it gives CAISESLNEQFF.

The chain employs TRBV11-2 and TRBJ1-3, with unresolved D. There are 13 residues in the CDR3. Germline loops: CDR1 SGHAT, CDR2 FQNNGV. The germline V and J ends were trimmed by 8 bases and 0 bases, with 8 bases remaining between them. The CDR3 sequence: CASGESSGNTIYF. The CDR3 DNA is TGTGCCAGCGGAGAAAGCTCTGGAAACACCATATATTTT.

The chain uses TRBV4-1 and TRBJ2-4, with 7 bases fitting TRBD1. J was trimmed by 0 bases and V by 3 bases; bases with no gene match: 20. The CDR3 runs 21 residues. Germline V gene sequence: CDR1 MGHRA, CDR2 YSYEKL. This CDR3 is CASSQGQRGISTIIAKNIQYF. CDR3 DNA sequence: TGCGCCAGCAGCCAGGGACAGAGGGGAATATCGACCATAATAGCCAAAAACATTCAGTACTTC.

The chain couples TRBV5-1 to TRBJ1-1; 8 bases are shared with TRBD1. Germline V gives CDR1 SGHRS, CDR2 YFSETQ. The J segment lost 3 bases and the V segment lost 4 bases, leaving 2 bases of the junction unmatched. This CDR3 has 13 amino acids. CDR3 protein: CASSTQGDTEAFF. CDR3 in DNA: TGCGCCAGCAGCACACAGGGGGACACTGAAGCTTTCTTT. Full variable domain (rest looked up from reference TRBV5-1 and TRBJ1-1): KAGVTQTPRYLIKTRGQQVTLSCSPISGHRSVSWYQQTPGQGLQFLFEYFSETQRNKGNFPGRFSGRQFSNSRSEMNVSTLELGDSALYLCASSTQGDTEAFFGQGTRLTVV.